The 30 T cell receptor beta chains given below trace back to one sample, sequenced in a study of T cells after yellow fever vaccination. TCRdb re-derived calls from the 5' RACE reads in MiXCR, one entry per CDR3 protein. The sample holds 500,000 to 650,000 distinct CDR3 sequences, around a sixth seen once. The specimen was PBMCs, collected less than 6 days after the first yellow fever vaccination. The receptor set was obtained from a man between 18 and 29 years old who received the YFV17D yellow fever vaccine.

The table lists this clonotype with a count of one. This chain joins TRBV20-1 and TRBJ1-1, with TRBD1 identical over 7 bases. Germline trimming cut 2 bases from V and 3 bases from J; bases unmatched to any gene: 9. Germline assignment: CDR1 DFQATT and CDR2 SNEGSKA (reference sequence). The length of the CDR3 is 15 residues. CDR3 residues: CSARLTGASYTEAFF. The CDR3 DNA reads TGCAGTGCTAGACTAACAGGGGCTTCTTACACTGAAGCTTTCTTT.

The chain combines TRBV6-5 with TRBJ2-5; 8 nucleotides match TRBD1. Germline loops: CDR1 MNHEY, CDR2 SVGAGI. The CDR3 consists of 13 residues. V trimming: 4 bases; J trimming: 5 bases; junction bases outside the gene matches: 3. DNA of the CDR3: TGTGCCAGCAGTTCTCAGGGGGCGGAGACCCAGTACTTC. Protein sequence: CASSSQGAETQYF.

The chain carries TRBV13 and TRBJ1-6; D is possibly TRBD1 (5 bases). Germline lookup yields CDR1 PRHDT and CDR2 FYEKMQ (reference sequence). The CDR3 is 14 amino acids. V was cut by 0 bases and J by 10 bases, with 10 bases left in between. CDR3 nucleotide sequence: TGTGCCAGCAGCTTAGGGGGGGGAGGCTCACCCCTCCACTTT. It yields the protein CASSLGGGGSPLHF.

V usage is TRBV10-3 and J usage is TRBJ2-7, with D perhaps matching TRBD1 (5 bases). Trimming left V 5 bases short and J 2 bases short, with 10 bases between. The V gene's germline CDR1 is ENHRY and CDR2 SYGVKD. The length of the CDR3 is 13 residues. For the CDR3, the DNA is TGTGCCATCAGTCGACAGACACCCTACGAGCAGTACTTC. It specifies CAISRQTPYEQYF.

The chain combines TRBV20-1 with TRBJ1-1; unclear D gene. Per the germline V gene, CDR1 is DFQATT and CDR2 is SNEGSKA (reference sequence). The CDR3 is 12 amino acids. Deletions cut 5 bases from V and 7 bases from J, with 14 bases between. The CDR3 region is CSAASGEVEAFF. CDR3 in DNA: TGCAGTGCTGCTAGCGGGGAAGTTGAAGCTTTCTTT.

This chain connects TRBV11-2 to TRBJ2-1, with D possibly being TRBD1 (7 bases). The V gene lost 5 bases and the J gene lost 10 bases, with 12 bases spanning the gap. This CDR3 contains 12 residues. Germline V gene lookup returns CDR1 SGHAT and CDR2 FQNNGV. CDR3 sequence (DNA): TGTGCCAGCAGCCAGGGGGGCGACGAGCAGTTCTTC. This encodes CASSQGGDEQFF.

The gene calls are TRBV3-1 and TRBJ1-5; the D is unclear. CDR3 length: 15 residues. The V gene lost 1 base and the J gene lost 1 base, with 8 bases spanning the gap. Germline V gives CDR1 LGHDT, CDR2 YNNKEL (reference sequence). CDR3 bases: TGTGCCAGCAGCCAAGTAGTAGGAAGCAATCAGCCCCAGCATTTT. This translates into CASSQVVGSNQPQHF.

In its sample, this clonotype was seen a few times. This chain joins TRBV5-4 and TRBJ1-2; D remains unclear. This CDR3 region has 15 residues. The germline V and J ends were trimmed by 4 bases and 2 bases, with 15 bases remaining between them. Per germline, CDR1 SGHNT and CDR2 YYREEE (reference sequence). The CDR3 DNA is TGTGCCAGCAGCAGAACGGGGTTGGGGAACTATGGCTACACCTTC. This gives the protein CASSRTGLGNYGYTF.

This clonotype was picked up a small number of times. The chain carries TRBV7-2 and TRBJ2-5; 8 bases are shared with TRBD2. V shed 3 bases and J 2 bases; nucleotides not matched to a gene: 2. This CDR3 is 14 amino acids long. Germline CDR1 SGHTA, CDR2 FQGNSA. This chain's CDR3 is CASSFRGGQETQYF. The DNA of the CDR3 is TGTGCCAGCAGCTTTCGGGGGGGTCAAGAGACCCAGTACTTC.

This clonotype occurred a few times. V gene TRBV7-2 combines with J gene TRBJ2-5; unclear D gene. The CDR3 contains 14 residues. Trimming took off 2 bases at V and 3 bases at J, with 10 bases between the two ends. CDR1 and CDR2 from the germline V gene are SGHTA and FQGNSA. The CDR3 here is CASSLSRSEETQYF. The CDR3 DNA is TGTGCCAGCAGCTTAAGTCGAAGCGAAGAGACCCAGTACTTC. The complete variable domain, with remaining parts taken from reference TRBV7-2 and TRBJ2-5, reads GAGVSQSPSNKVTEKGKDVELRCDPISGHTALYWYRQSLGQGLEFLIYFQGNSAPDKSGLPSDRFSAERTGGSVSTLTIQRTQQEDSAVYLCASSLSRSEETQYFGPGTRLLVL.

V is TRBV5-6 and J is TRBJ2-3; D possibly corresponds to TRBD1 (5 bases). The CDR3 contains 14 residues. Germline CDR1 is SGHDT and CDR2 is YYEEEE. Trimming took 7 bases from V and 0 from J, leaving 12 bases between them. Written as DNA, the CDR3 is TGTGCCAGCTATAAGGGGTATAGCACAGATACGCAGTATTTT. It encodes CASYKGYSTDTQYF.

This sequence joins TRBV23-1 and TRBJ2-1; 8 nucleotides line up with TRBD1. TRBV23-1 is noted as an ORF with a role that remains uncertain. The V segment lost 4 bases and the J segment 3 bases; nucleotides outside the gene matches: 8. The CDR3 extends over 16 amino acids. The CDR3 protein is CASSPADRDGYNEQFF. In DNA form, the CDR3 reads TGCGCCAGCAGTCCCGCGGACAGGGACGGCTACAATGAGCAGTTCTTC.

DNA of the CDR3: TGTGCCAGCAGTTCGGTGGGCAGTTACTACGAGCAGTACTTC. Encoded protein: CASSSVGSYYEQYF. This chain uses TRBV12-3 or TRBV12-4 with TRBJ2-7; unclear D gene. Trimming removed 4 bases at V and 3 bases at J, with 13 bases between. The CDR3 runs to 14 residues.

The chain is built from TRBV2 and TRBJ2-1, with D perhaps TRBD2 (6 bases). Germline V gene data show CDR1 as SNHLY and CDR2 as FYNNEI. Trimming shortened V by 7 bases and J by 4 bases, and 14 bases separated the two germline ends. The CDR3 extends over 14 amino acids. CDR3 nucleotide sequence: TGTGCCAGCACGGGAATGCGGGGATACAATGAGCAGTTCTTC. Its protein product is CASTGMRGYNEQFF.

This clonotype was seen a handful of times. The chain is built from TRBV14 and TRBJ1-5, with 8 bases aligning to TRBD1. Trimming cost V 3 bases and J 3 bases; bases outside gene matches: 10. Germline-derived CDR1 and CDR2 are SGHDN and FVKESK. CDR3 size: 17 residues. The CDR3 DNA reads as TGTGCCAGCAGCCATGCCGACCTGGGACAGGTCAATCAGCCCCAGCATTTT. Its translation is CASSHADLGQVNQPQHF. The full variable domain, rest sourced from reference TRBV14 and TRBJ1-5, is EAGVTQFPSHSVIEKGQTVTLRCDPISGHDNLYWYRRVMGKEIKFLLHFVKESKQDESGMPNNRFLAERTGGTYSTLKVQPAELEDSGVYFCASSHADLGQVNQPQHFGDGTRLSIL.

This clonotype was seen more than once but under ten times. Written as DNA, the CDR3 is TGCAGCGTTGAGGGACAGGGTAGAAATGAGCAGTTCTTC. Amino acids: CSVEGQGRNEQFF. The chain uses TRBV29-1 and TRBJ2-1, with TRBD1 matching over 9 bases. CDR1 and CDR2 (germline): SQVTM, ANQGSEA. The CDR3 length is 13 residues. The junction had 4 bases not matched to a gene; V was cut back by 3 bases and J by 7 bases.

This clonotype has a handful of counts. This rearrangement joins TRBV27 to TRBJ2-1, with TRBD2 matching 7 bases. V lost 5 bases and J lost 8; bases outside the gene matches: 15. CDR3 length equals 16 residues. Germline V CDR1 and CDR2: MNHEY, SMNVEV (reference sequence). The CDR3 is CASSPLEAGVGHEQFF. CDR3 DNA: TGTGCCAGCAGTCCCCTGGAGGCGGGGGTAGGGCATGAGCAGTTCTTC.

The rearrangement uses TRBV4-2 and TRBJ1-5, with TRBD1 identical over 12 bases. J was trimmed by 2 bases and V by 5 bases; bases with no gene match: 10. The germline V gene encodes CDR1 LGHNA and CDR2 YNFKEQ. The CDR3 length is 18 residues. CDR3 nucleotide sequence: TGTGCCAGCAGCGCCTCCGGGACAGGGGGCTCTGGCAATCAGCCCCAGCATTTT. Its translation is CASSASGTGGSGNQPQHF.

The chain combines TRBV19 with TRBJ2-3, with 10 nucleotides matching TRBD1. The germline V gene encodes CDR1 LNHDA and CDR2 SQIVND (reference sequence). The CDR3 length is 20 residues. V lost 3 bases to trimming and J lost 2 bases; unmatched junction nucleotides: 17. CDR3 sequence reads: CASSMPTLYGTGALTDTQYF. CDR3 in DNA: TGTGCCAGTAGTATGCCGACCCTCTATGGGACAGGGGCACTCACAGATACGCAGTATTTT.

This clonotype has more than one count but fewer than ten. CDR3 in DNA: TGTGCCAGCAGCGAGGGACCGGCACTCCGCACAGATACGCAGTATTTT. Protein: CASSEGPALRTDTQYF. J is TRBJ2-3 and V is TRBV9, with D perhaps assigned TRBD1 or TRBD2 (5 bases each). Germline V gives CDR1 SGDLS, CDR2 YYNGEE. V was pared by 3 bases and J by 1 base, with 15 bases between. The CDR3 is made up of 16 amino acids.

A few counts support this clonotype. This chain links TRBV18 with TRBJ1-1; 8 bases line up with TRBD1. The V gene's germline CDR1 is KGHSH and CDR2 LQKENI. The CDR3 is made up of 16 amino acids. V shed 6 bases, J shed 0 bases, and the junction held 9 bases outside the gene matches. CDR3 DNA: TGTGCCAGCTCTCCGACCAGACAGGGGATGAACACTGAAGCTTTCTTT. Protein: CASSPTRQGMNTEAFF.

This clonotype has a handful of counts. The rearrangement uses TRBV9 and TRBJ2-5; the match to TRBD1 covers 7 bases. Per the germline V gene, CDR1 is SGDLS and CDR2 is YYNGEE. The length of the CDR3 is 16 residues. J lost 5 bases, V lost 0 bases, and 10 bases had no gene match. CDR3: CASSVGGQNNGETQYF. The CDR3 DNA reads as TGTGCCAGCAGCGTAGGGGGACAGAATAATGGGGAGACCCAGTACTTC.

There are a few counts of this clonotype. The chain recombines TRBV3-1 with TRBJ1-1, with D unclear. Germline V CDR1 and CDR2: LGHDT, YNNKEL (reference sequence). This CDR3 is 17 amino acids long. V was clipped by 4 bases and J by 0 bases, with 18 bases between them. The CDR3 loop reads CASSPLKGNFMNTEAFF. The DNA for the CDR3 is TGTGCCAGCAGCCCCCTGAAAGGCAATTTCATGAACACTGAAGCTTTCTTT. Looking up the rest from reference TRBV3-1 and TRBJ1-1 gives the full variable domain: DTAVSQTPKYLVTQMGNDKSIKCEQNLGHDTMYWYKQDSKKFLKIMFSYNNKELIINETVPNRFSPKSPDKAHLNLHINSLELGDSAVYFCASSPLKGNFMNTEAFFGQGTRLTVV.

The chain joins TRBV6-6 to TRBJ2-2; TRBD1 agrees at 7 bases. The CDR3 sequence is 13 residues long. Trimming at V came to 6 bases and at J to 5 bases, leaving 3 bases not matched to a gene. Germline CDR1 reads MNHNY; CDR2 reads SVGAGI (reference sequence). The CDR3 sequence: CASSRDRTGELFF. CDR3 DNA sequence: TGTGCCAGCAGCCGGGACAGAACCGGGGAGCTGTTTTTT.

Ten or more counts support this clonotype. The gene calls are TRBV15 and TRBJ2-7, with 7 bases aligning to TRBD2. J was trimmed by 3 bases and V by 5 bases; bases with no gene match: 4. The CDR3 contains 13 residues. Germline CDR1 is LNHNV and CDR2 is YYDKDF (reference sequence). The CDR3 DNA follows: TGTGCCACCAGCGGTCTAGCGGACTACGAGCAGTACTTC. It specifies CATSGLADYEQYF. The full variable domain, in which reference TRBV15 and TRBJ2-7 provide the parts outside the CDR3, is DAMVIQNPRYQVTQFGKPVTLSCSQTLNHNVMYWYQQKSSQAPKLLFHYYDKDFNNEADTPDNFQSRRPNTSFCFLDIRSPGLGDTAMYLCATSGLADYEQYFGPGTRLTVT.

This clonotype was detected only a few times. J is TRBJ2-1 and V is TRBV20-1, with D perhaps TRBD2 (6 bases). V lost 5 bases and J 7 bases, leaving 15 bases between the germline ends. The length of the CDR3 is 13 residues. CDR1 DFQATT and CDR2 SNEGSKA come from the germline V gene (reference sequence). The CDR3 bases are TGCAGTGCTGGTCCCGGGAGTCGGAATGAGCAGTTCTTC. As protein: CSAGPGSRNEQFF.

This clonotype came up many times. The chain carries TRBV19 and TRBJ2-7; D possibly corresponds to TRBD2 (6 bases). Germline V gives CDR1 LNHDA, CDR2 SQIVND (reference sequence). The CDR3 consists of 13 residues. V dropped 5 bases and J dropped 6 bases, with 14 bases sitting between them. CDR3 amino acids: CASSARSSAEQYF. CDR3 DNA: TGTGCCAGTAGTGCGCGATCTAGCGCCGAGCAGTACTTC.

This clonotype occurred a few times. This chain uses TRBV24-1 with TRBJ2-2; D might be TRBD1 (6 bases). Trimming left V 7 bases short and J 7 bases short, with 15 bases between. CDR1 and CDR2 from the germline V gene are KGHDR and SFDVKD. CDR3 length: 14 residues. CDR3 in DNA: TGTGCCACCAGCGCCACGACAGGCAGCGGGGAGCTGTTTTTT. Translation gives CATSATTGSGELFF.

The CDR3 is CASSPSTGRGTQYF. The CDR3 nucleotides are TGTGCCAGCAGCCCATCGACAGGGAGGGGGACCCAGTACTTC. The rearrangement uses TRBV11-2 and TRBJ2-5; D possibly uses TRBD1 or TRBD2 (7 bases each). Per the germline V gene, CDR1 is SGHAT and CDR2 is FQNNGV. Trimming removed 5 bases at V and 7 bases at J, with 17 bases between. CDR3 length: 14 amino acids.

The chain recombines TRBV20-1 with TRBJ2-7; possibly TRBD1 for D (5 bases). CDR3 length equals 16 residues. Germline V gene lookup returns CDR1 DFQATT and CDR2 SNEGSKA (reference sequence). Trimming shortened V by 0 bases and J by 2 bases, and 17 bases separated the two germline ends. The CDR3 DNA sequence: TGCAGTGCTAGAGATCTGATGGACACCGCCCCCTACGAGCAGTACTTC. Protein: CSARDLMDTAPYEQYF.